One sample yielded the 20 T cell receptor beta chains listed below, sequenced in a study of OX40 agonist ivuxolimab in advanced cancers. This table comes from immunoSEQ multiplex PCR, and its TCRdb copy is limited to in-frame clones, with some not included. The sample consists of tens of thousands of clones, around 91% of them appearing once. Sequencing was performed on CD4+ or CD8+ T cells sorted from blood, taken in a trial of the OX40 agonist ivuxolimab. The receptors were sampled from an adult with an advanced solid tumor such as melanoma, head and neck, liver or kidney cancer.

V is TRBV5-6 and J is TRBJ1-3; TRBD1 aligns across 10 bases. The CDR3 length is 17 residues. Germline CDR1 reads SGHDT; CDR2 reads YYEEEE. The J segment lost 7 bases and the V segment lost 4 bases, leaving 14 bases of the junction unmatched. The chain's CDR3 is CASSPSTGTGDYNTIYF. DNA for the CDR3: TGTGCCAGCAGCCCTTCAACCGGGACAGGGGATTACAACACCATATATTTT.

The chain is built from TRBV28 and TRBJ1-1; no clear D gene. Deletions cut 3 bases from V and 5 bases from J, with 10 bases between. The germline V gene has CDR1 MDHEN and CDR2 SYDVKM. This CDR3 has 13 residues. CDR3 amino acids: CASSFGVPTEAFF. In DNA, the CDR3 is TGTGCCAGCAGTTTTGGGGTACCTACTGAAGCTTTCTTT. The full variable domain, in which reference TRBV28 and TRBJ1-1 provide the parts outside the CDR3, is DVKVTQSSRYLVKRTGEKVFLECVQDMDHENMFWYRQDPGLGLRLIYFSYDVKMKEKGDIPEGYSVSREKKERFSLILESASTNQTSMYLCASSFGVPTEAFFGQGTRLTVV.

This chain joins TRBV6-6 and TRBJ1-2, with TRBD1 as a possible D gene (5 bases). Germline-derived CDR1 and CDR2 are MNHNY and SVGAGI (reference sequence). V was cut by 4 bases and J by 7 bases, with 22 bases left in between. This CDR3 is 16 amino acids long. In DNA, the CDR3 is TGTGCCAGCAGTTCACAGACCCTCCGAGGGACCTCTGGCTACACCTTC. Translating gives CASSSQTLRGTSGYTF.

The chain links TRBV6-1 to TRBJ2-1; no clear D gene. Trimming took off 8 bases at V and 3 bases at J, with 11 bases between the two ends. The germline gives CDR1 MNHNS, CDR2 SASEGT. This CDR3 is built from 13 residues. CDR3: CASLETLYNEQFF. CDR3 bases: TGTGCCAGCTTGGAGACACTCTACAATGAGCAGTTCTTC.

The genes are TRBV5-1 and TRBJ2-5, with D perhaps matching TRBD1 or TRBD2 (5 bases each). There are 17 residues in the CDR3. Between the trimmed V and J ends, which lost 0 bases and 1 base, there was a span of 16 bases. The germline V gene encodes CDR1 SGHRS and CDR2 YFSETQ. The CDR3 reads CASSLGLRGDSQETQYF. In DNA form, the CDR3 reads TGCGCCAGCAGCTTGGGGCTAAGGGGAGACTCCCAAGAGACCCAGTACTTC.

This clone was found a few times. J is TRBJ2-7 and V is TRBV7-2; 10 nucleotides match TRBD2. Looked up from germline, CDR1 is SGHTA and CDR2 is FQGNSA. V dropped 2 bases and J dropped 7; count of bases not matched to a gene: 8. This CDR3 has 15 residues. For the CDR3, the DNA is TGTGCCAGCAGCTTATTCCTAGCGGGAGCTCGGGAGCAGTACTTC. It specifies CASSLFLAGAREQYF. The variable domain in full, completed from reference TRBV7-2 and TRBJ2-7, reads GAGVSQSPSNKVTEKGKDVELRCDPISGHTALYWYRQSLGQGLEFLIYFQGNSAPDKSGLPSDRFSAERTGGSVSTLTIQRTQQEDSAVYLCASSLFLAGAREQYFGPGTRLTVT.

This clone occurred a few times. CDR3 in amino acids: CASSPRVAGGTDTQYF. The CDR3 DNA is TGTGCCAGCAGTCCCCGGGTAGCGGGGGGTACAGATACGCAGTATTTT. The gene calls are TRBV27 and TRBJ2-3; TRBD2 agrees at 10 bases. The V segment lost 5 bases and the J segment 3 bases; nucleotides outside the gene matches: 8. CDR3 length equals 16 residues. Germline values: CDR1 MNHEY, CDR2 SMNVEV (reference sequence).

The CDR3 region has the DNA TGTGCCAGCAGCCCAGGGTGGGGTTTGGACGGGGAGCTGTTTTTT. Translating gives CASSPGWGLDGELFF. The chain combines TRBV9 with TRBJ2-2, with a weak D call TRBD1 (5 bases). V was clipped by 4 bases and J by 7 bases, with 17 bases between them. Germline-derived CDR1 and CDR2 are SGDLS and YYNGEE. This CDR3 has 15 amino acids.

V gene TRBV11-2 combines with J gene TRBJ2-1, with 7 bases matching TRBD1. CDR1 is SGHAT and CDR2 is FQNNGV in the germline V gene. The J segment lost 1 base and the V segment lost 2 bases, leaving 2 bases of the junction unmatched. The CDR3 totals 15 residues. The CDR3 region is CASSLRDRSYNEQFF. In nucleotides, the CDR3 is TGTGCCAGCAGCTTAAGGGACAGATCCTACAATGAGCAGTTCTTC.

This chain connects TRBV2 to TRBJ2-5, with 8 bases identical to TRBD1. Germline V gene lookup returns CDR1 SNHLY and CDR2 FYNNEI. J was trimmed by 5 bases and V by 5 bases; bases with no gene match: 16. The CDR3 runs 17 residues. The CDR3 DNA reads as TGTGCCAGCAGTCGTGCCCGGACAGGGCCCGTAAGGGAGACCCAGTACTTC. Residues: CASSRARTGPVRETQYF.

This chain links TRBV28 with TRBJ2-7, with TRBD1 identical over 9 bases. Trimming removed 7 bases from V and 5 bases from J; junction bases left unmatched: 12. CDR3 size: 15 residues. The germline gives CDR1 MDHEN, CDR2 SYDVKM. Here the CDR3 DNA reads TGTGCCAGCACCCAGGCAGGGACAGGGAAGCACGAGCAGTACTTC. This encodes CASTQAGTGKHEQYF.

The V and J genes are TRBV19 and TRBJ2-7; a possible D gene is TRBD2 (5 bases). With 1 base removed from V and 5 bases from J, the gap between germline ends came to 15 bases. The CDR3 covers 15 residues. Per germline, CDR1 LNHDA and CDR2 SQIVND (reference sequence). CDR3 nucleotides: TGTGCCAGTAGTATAGGGACTCGGTTTACGGACGAGCAGTACTTC. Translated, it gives CASSIGTRFTDEQYF.

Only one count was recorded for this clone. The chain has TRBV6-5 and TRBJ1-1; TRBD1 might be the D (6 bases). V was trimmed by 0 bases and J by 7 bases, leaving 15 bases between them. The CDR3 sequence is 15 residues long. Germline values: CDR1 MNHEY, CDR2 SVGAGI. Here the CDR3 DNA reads TGTGCCAGCAGTTACTCGATTACAGGGATAAATGAAGCTTTCTTT. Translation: CASSYSITGINEAFF.

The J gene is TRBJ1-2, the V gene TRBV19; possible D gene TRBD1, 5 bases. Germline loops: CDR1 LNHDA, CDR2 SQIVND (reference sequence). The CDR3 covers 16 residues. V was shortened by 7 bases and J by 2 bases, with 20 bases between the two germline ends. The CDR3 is CASIHDPGYGNYGYTF. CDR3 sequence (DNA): TGTGCCAGTATCCATGACCCAGGGTACGGAAACTATGGCTACACCTTC.

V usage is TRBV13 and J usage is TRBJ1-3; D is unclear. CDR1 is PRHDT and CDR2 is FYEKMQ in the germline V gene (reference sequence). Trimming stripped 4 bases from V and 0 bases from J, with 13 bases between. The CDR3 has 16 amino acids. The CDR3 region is CASSSRDGISGNTIYF. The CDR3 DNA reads TGTGCCAGCAGCTCTCGAGACGGAATCTCTGGAAACACCATATATTTT.

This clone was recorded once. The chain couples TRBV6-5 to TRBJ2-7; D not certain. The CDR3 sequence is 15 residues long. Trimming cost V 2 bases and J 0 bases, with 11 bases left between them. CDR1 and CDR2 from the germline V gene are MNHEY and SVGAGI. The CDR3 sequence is CASSYGKGFSYEQYF. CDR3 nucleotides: TGTGCCAGCAGTTACGGTAAAGGGTTCTCCTACGAGCAGTACTTC.

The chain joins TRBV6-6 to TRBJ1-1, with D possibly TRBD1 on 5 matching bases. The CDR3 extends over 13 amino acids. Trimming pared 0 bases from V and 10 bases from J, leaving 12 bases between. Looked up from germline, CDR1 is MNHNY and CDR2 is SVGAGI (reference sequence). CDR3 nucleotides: TGTGCCAGCAGTTACTCGACGGGGCGCGGAGCTTTCTTT. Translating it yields CASSYSTGRGAFF.

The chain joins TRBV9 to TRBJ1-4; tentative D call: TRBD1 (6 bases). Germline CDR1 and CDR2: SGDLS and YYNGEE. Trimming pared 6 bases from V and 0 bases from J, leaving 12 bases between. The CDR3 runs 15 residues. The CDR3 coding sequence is TGTGCCAGCACCGCCGGACAGACAACTAATGAAAAACTGTTTTTT. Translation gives CASTAGQTTNEKLFF.

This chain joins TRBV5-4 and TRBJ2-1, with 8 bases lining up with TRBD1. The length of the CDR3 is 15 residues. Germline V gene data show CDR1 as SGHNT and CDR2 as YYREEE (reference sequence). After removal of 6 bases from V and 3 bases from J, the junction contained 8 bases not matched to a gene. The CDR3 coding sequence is TGTGCCAGCACCAGAAACAGGGGGAACTACAATGAGCAGTTCTTC. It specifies CASTRNRGNYNEQFF.

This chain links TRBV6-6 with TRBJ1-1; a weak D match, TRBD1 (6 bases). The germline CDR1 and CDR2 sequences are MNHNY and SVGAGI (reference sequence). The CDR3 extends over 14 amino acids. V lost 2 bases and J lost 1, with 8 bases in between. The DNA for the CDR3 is TGTGCCAGCAGTTACGGACAGCAGAACACTGAAGCTTTCTTT. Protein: CASSYGQQNTEAFF.